Following are 14 T cell receptor beta chains from one sample sequenced in a study of response to subunit inactivated influenza vaccine. TCRdb called the RT-PCR reads again in MiXCR, with one record for every CDR3 protein. This table has fewer than 250,000 distinct CDR3 sequences, roughly 14% appearing once. Sequencing used CD8+ T cells sorted from PBMCs, obtained 5 days after vaccination. All receptors derive from a man aged 45-65 years who received an inactivated influenza vaccine.

This clonotype was observed a handful of times. The chain combines TRBV28 with TRBJ1-5; 9 nucleotides agree with TRBD1. The CDR3 consists of 16 residues. Trimming at V came to 3 bases and at J to 6 bases, leaving 9 bases not matched to a gene. From germline, CDR1 is MDHEN and CDR2 SYDVKM. CDR3 sequence reads: CASSFTGTGGFQPQHF. The CDR3 DNA sequence: TGTGCCAGCAGTTTTACGGGCACAGGGGGCTTTCAGCCCCAGCATTTT.

The gene calls are TRBV27 and TRBJ2-3; a weak D match, TRBD1 (6 bases). CDR1 is MNHEY, CDR2 SMNVEV, per germline (reference sequence). The CDR3 has 14 residues. Trimming pared 3 bases from V and 5 bases from J, leaving 12 bases between. CDR3 residues: CASSFIQGRDTQYF. CDR3 coding DNA: TGTGCCAGCAGTTTCATACAGGGTAGAGATACGCAGTATTTT.

The chain recombines TRBV4-3 with TRBJ1-1, with D possibly TRBD1 on 5 matching bases. Trimming cost V 3 bases and J 5 bases, with 16 bases left between them. The CDR3 runs 15 residues. Germline CDR1 LGHNA, CDR2 YSLEER. The CDR3 is CASSHSYLSGTEAFF. CDR3 in DNA: TGCGCCAGCAGCCACTCTTACTTATCAGGGACTGAAGCTTTCTTT.

The rearrangement joins TRBV15 to TRBJ2-7, with 8 nucleotides matching TRBD1. Germline V lookup: CDR1 LNHNV, CDR2 YYDKDF (reference sequence). J lost 1 base, V lost 5 bases, and 4 bases had no gene match. The CDR3 runs 14 residues. CDR3 amino acids: CATSARDRSYEQYF. The CDR3, as DNA: TGTGCCACCAGCGCCCGGGACAGGTCCTACGAGCAGTACTTC.

The chain carries TRBV4-3 and TRBJ2-1, with 12 positions matching TRBD2. Trimming took 2 bases from V and 7 from J; bases not matched to a gene: 6. Germline loops: CDR1 LGHNA, CDR2 YSLEER. The CDR3 has 16 residues. In nucleotides, the CDR3 is TGCGCCAGCAGCCAATGGACAGGACTAGCGGGAAATGAGCAGTTCTTC. Translating it yields CASSQWTGLAGNEQFF.

This clonotype has just a few counts. CDR3 sequence (DNA): TGTGCCACCGCCCCGGGGATTAGTTACACAGATACGCAGTATTTT. It translates to CATAPGISYTDTQYF. The gene calls are TRBV24-1 and TRBJ2-3; D is possibly TRBD2 (5 bases). This CDR3 is built from 15 residues. Germline V lookup: CDR1 KGHDR, CDR2 SFDVKD. The ends were cut back, 9 bases at V and 2 bases at J, with 17 bases in the middle.

The chain recombines TRBV5-1 with TRBJ2-7; perhaps D is TRBD1 or TRBD2 (5 bases each). V lost 0 bases and J lost 4, with 14 bases in between. This CDR3 has 15 residues. Germline V CDR1 and CDR2: SGHRS, YFSETQ. DNA of the CDR3: TGCGCCAGCAGCTTGGAAGGGACGGTACCTTACGAGCAGTACTTC. This sequence encodes CASSLEGTVPYEQYF.

This clonotype appeared many times. One junction end does not reproduce the germline sequence, and a read error may be involved. The chain links TRBV12-3 or TRBV12-4 to TRBJ2-7; D is perhaps TRBD1 (5 bases). The CDR3 totals 12 residues. The CDR3 region is CASSLDTYEQYF. The CDR3 DNA reads TGCGCCAGCAGCTTGGACACCTACGAGCAGTACTTC.

This clonotype was recorded a few times. This chain joins TRBV7-9 and TRBJ2-5, with D tentatively TRBD1 (5 bases). The CDR3 consists of 16 residues. Trimming removed 4 bases from V and 5 bases from J, with 20 bases in between. The V gene's germline CDR1 is SEHNR and CDR2 FQNEAQ (reference sequence). This CDR3 reads CASSSQIAETAETQYF. The CDR3 nucleotides read TGTGCCAGCAGCTCACAGATTGCTGAGACAGCGGAGACCCAGTACTTC. Variable domain in full (rest from reference TRBV7-9 and TRBJ2-5): DTGVSQNPRHKITKRGQNVTFRCDPISEHNRLYWYRQTLGQGPEFLTYFQNEAQLEKSRLLSDRFSAERPKGSFSTLEIQRTEQGDSAMYLCASSSQIAETAETQYFGPGTRLLVL.

Ten or more counts support this clonotype. J is TRBJ2-1 and V is TRBV20-1, with TRBD1 matching over 10 bases. Trimming removed 6 bases from V and 6 bases from J; junction bases left unmatched: 8. The CDR3 runs to 14 residues. CDR1 is DFQATT, CDR2 SNEGSKA, per germline (reference sequence). CDR3 residues: CSAQRDRGFNEQFF. The CDR3 DNA reads TGCAGTGCCCAACGGGACAGGGGTTTCAATGAGCAGTTCTTC.

In this sample, this clonotype turned up a few times. The chain employs TRBV29-1 and TRBJ1-1; D gene ambiguous. The V gene lost 7 bases and the J gene lost 8 bases, with 14 bases spanning the gap. Per the germline V gene, CDR1 is SQVTM and CDR2 is ANQGSEA. The CDR3 has 11 amino acids. The CDR3 spells CSAAYQTEAFF. For the CDR3, the DNA is TGCAGCGCCGCTTACCAAACCGAAGCTTTCTTT.

This clonotype showed up just a few times. This chain uses TRBV19 with TRBJ2-7; weak D call: TRBD2 (6 bases). V dropped 3 bases and J dropped 5 bases, with 11 bases sitting between them. CDR1 LNHDA and CDR2 SQIVND come from the germline V gene (reference sequence). This CDR3 is 13 amino acids long. CDR3 region: CASSIGTQDEQYF. CDR3 nucleotide sequence: TGTGCCAGTAGTATTGGGACTCAGGACGAGCAGTACTTC.

On this clonotype: A junction end diverges from the germline sequence, so it may reflect a read error. J is TRBJ2-1 and V is TRBV27; maybe TRBD2 (5 bases). Germline V gene sequence: CDR1 MNHEY, CDR2 SMNVEV (reference sequence). The CDR3 spans 16 residues. The CDR3 spells CGSSLLGIATYNEQFF. Written as DNA, the CDR3 is TGTGGCAGCAGTTTACTTGGGATAGCGACCTACAATGAGCAGTTCTTC.

This clonotype was counted only a few times. The chain links TRBV28 to TRBJ2-1, with 12 positions matching TRBD2. The V gene end was trimmed by 4 bases and the J gene end by 4 bases; junction bases not matched to a gene: 8. There are 17 residues in the CDR3. From germline, CDR1 is MDHEN and CDR2 SYDVKM. CDR3 DNA: TGTGCCAGCAGTTCGCCTCTAGCGGGGGGGCGGTACAATGAGCAGTTCTTC. It translates to CASSSPLAGGRYNEQFF.